Given below is one T cell receptor (beta chain) in context. The target of this receptor is not known. No base quality values were provided; no much bigger clone lies one nucleotide off. This entry belongs to a study of T cells in Graves' hyperthyroidism and ophthalmopathy (dated by TCRdb to the late 2010s). Some background on the complete study: Peripheral blood was collected at initial diagnosis, before any treatment. To identify distinguishing TCR V-J signatures, a discovery cohort of around 100 patients was used, comprising 40 to 45 with Graves' ophthalmopathy and roughly 60 with stable Graves' hyperthyroidism. Whether ophthalmopathy could be predicted prospectively was tested in an independent validation cohort made up of some 20 hyperthyroidism patients plus 17 patients who later progressed to ophthalmopathy. The roughly 100 discovery patients were divided at random into training and test sets in a 7:3 ratio. The study also compared thyroid tissue and blood T-cell repertoires from 6 or 7 Graves' hyperthyroidism patients. After blood sampling, hyperthyroidism patients were treated with methimazole at a starting dose of 30 mg daily, and ophthalmopathy patients were treated with high-dose intravenous methylprednisolone. The paper reports TCR Vbeta CDR3 sequencing of some 140 peripheral blood samples: 43 ophthalmopathy, roughly 74 hyperthyroidism and around 17 progressor patients.

TCR beta CDR3 regions were amplified from RNA transcripts. The TCR CDR3 was subjected to a first round of RT-PCR using the HTBI primer set and the Qiagen OneStep RT-PCR kit. The libraries were constructed in a second round of multiplex PCR and then size-selected and purified. Sequencing of the libraries was done on an Illumina HiSeq2000 using paired-end 100 bp reads. For the original study's pipeline: SOAPnuke was used to process the raw data, removing reads that contained adapters or uncalled bases, had a mean Phred below 15, or lacked an exact match to the constant primer or identifier. High-quality paired reads were merged with COPE v1.2.5, and unique nucleotide sequences were defined as clonotypes. Clonotypes were aligned to IMGT TRBV, TRBD and TRBJ reference segments using MiTCR v1.1. Analysis was restricted to V-J combinations with a frequency above 0.0001, which covered 99.2% of repertoires. The TCS score was defined as F50 (clonal expansion) divided by E x V (chaos), with BLOSUM62-based TCRdist calculated between CDR3 peptides within each V-J. Welch's t-statistics and random forest reduced 500 to 650 V-J features to 13, which were used in a naive Bayes classifier (R e1071). TCRdb handled the public reads itself, with Q25 trimming in fastp and clone calling in MiXCR, and kept productive beta chains. Rows are unified per CDR3 protein, each entry keeping the most common DNA and genes. For this entry, the V and J calls and clone size follow TCRdb and not the study's own pipeline. The sample has approximately 400,000 distinct CDR3 sequences on record, 15% to 18% of them singletons. Roughly 8% of the sample comes from the top ten.

What the authors observed across the whole study: A 13 V-J signature model separated ophthalmopathy from stable hyperthyroidism, with approximately 87% sensitivity and 81.08% specificity in cross-validation and 80%/75% in testing. Most expanded thyroid clonotypes (frequency above 0.001) were also detected in blood, suggesting blood repertoires may reflect thyroid immune responses. During validation, the model predicted progression to ophthalmopathy a median of approximately six months ahead of onset, with more than 55% sensitivity and roughly 72% specificity. No statistical method was used to set the sample size in advance, and investigators knew the group allocation.

The CDR3, from cysteine to phenylalanine, totals 11 residues. Kept here is only the CDR3 DNA, which spans 33 bases and is read in frame from base 1. Reading the germline V gene gives CDR1 MNHEY and CDR2 SVGAGI. Deletion took 4 bases off V and 4 bases off J, with a span of 4 bases between the germline ends. Stable Graves' hyperthyroidism was defined as no progression to ophthalmopathy during 18 months of follow-up. Hyperthyroidism patients were newly diagnosed, had a disease duration of under 2 months, and were aged 18 to 65 years. Any patient with an uncontrolled infection, another autoimmune disease, pregnancy or lactation was excluded. Diagnoses were established on the basis of clinical symptoms, serum thyroxine and TRAb, thyroid ultrasound, and orbital computed tomography. PBMCs were separated from 8 to 10 ml of fresh peripheral blood using Ficoll-Paque density gradient centrifugation. Total RNA was extracted using Trizol reagent, and RNA quality was assessed on an Agilent 2100 Bioanalyzer.

This clonotype originated in a woman aged 18-29 years with Graves' hyperthyroidism. The sequence joins TRBV6-5 to TRBJ1-1; no confident D gene assignment can be made. Source material: blood. The base sequence is TGTGCCAGCAGTTTACGCACTGAAGCTTTCTTT. This gives the protein CASSLRTEAFF.